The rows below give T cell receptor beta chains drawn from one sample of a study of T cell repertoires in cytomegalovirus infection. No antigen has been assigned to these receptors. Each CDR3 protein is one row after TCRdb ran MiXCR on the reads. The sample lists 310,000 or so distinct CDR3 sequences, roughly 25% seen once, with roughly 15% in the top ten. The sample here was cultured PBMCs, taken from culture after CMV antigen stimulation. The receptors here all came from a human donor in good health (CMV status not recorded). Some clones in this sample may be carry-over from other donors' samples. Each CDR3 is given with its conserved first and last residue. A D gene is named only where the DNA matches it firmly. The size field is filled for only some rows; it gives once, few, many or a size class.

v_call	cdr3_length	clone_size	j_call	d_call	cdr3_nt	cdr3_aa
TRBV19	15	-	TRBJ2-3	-	TGTGCCAGTAGTCAACGCCGTTCCTTGGGAGATACGCAGTATTTT	CASSQRRSLGDTQYF
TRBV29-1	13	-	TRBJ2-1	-	TGCAGCGTTGAAAGGGGGGAGGGGGGTGAGCAGTTCTTC	CSVERGEGGEQFF
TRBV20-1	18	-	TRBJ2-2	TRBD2	TGCAGTGCTAGAGGTGGCTATAAGACGGGGGGGACCACCGGGGAGCTGTTTTTT	CSARGGYKTGGTTGELFF
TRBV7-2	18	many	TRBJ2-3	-	TGTGCCAGCAGCTTCAGGGGCGCTTTGGGAGCCCTCACAGATACGCAGTATTTT	CASSFRGALGALTDTQYF
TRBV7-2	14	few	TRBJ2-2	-	TGTGCCAGCATTAGCGGAGCGAACACCGGGGAGCTGTTTTTT	CASISGANTGELFF
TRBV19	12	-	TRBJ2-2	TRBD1	TGTGCCGGACAGGGGATCACCGGGGAGCTGTTTTTT	CAGQGITGELFF
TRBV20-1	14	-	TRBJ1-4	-	TGCAGTGCTAGAGAGTACAGGGAGAATGAAAAACTGTTTTTT	CSAREYRENEKLFF
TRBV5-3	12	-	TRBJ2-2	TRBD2	TGTCTTAGCGGGAGTCGTACCGGGGAGCTGTTTTTT	CLSGSRTGELFF
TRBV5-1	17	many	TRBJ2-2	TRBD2	TGCGCCAGCAGCTTGGCCCCCTCGACTAGCGGCACCGGGGAGCTGTTTTTT	CASSLAPSTSGTGELFF
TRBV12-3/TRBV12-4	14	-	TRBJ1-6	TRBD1	TGTGCCAGCAGTTTGACAGGGGTCAATTCACCCCTCCACTTT	CASSLTGVNSPLHF
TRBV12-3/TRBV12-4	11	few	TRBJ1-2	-	TGTGCCAGCAGTTTGCAGGGTAGCTACACCTTC	CASSLQGSYTF
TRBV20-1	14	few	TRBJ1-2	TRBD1	TGCAGTGCAAGGGACAGGGGAGGTAGCTATGGCTACACCTTC	CSARDRGGSYGYTF
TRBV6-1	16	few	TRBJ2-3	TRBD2	TGTGCCAGCAGAACGGGACTAGCGGGATACCGCGATACGCAGTATTTT	CASRTGLAGYRDTQYF
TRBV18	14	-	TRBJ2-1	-	TGTGCCAGCTCACCACCCCCGGGGGTCAATGAGCAGTTCTTC	CASSPPPGVNEQFF
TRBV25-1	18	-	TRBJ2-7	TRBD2	TGTGCCAGCAGTGAAGGAGGGACTAGCGGGAGTAGGGCCTACGAGCAGTACTTC	CASSEGGTSGSRAYEQYF
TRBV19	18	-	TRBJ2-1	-	TGTGCCAGTAGTATTAGGCAAGGGGTGGGAGAACCGGACAATGAGCAGTTCTTC	CASSIRQGVGEPDNEQFF
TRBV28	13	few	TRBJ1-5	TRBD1	TGTGCCAGCTGGGACAGGGGGTTTCAGCCCCAGCATTTT	CASWDRGFQPQHF
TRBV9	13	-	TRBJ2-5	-	TGTGCCAGCAGCGTAGTATGGGGGGAGACCCAGTACTTC	CASSVVWGETQYF
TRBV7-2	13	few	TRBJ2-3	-	TGTGCCAGCAGCTTACGTCGAACGGATACGCAGTATTTT	CASSLRRTDTQYF
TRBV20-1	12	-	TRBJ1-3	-	TGCAGTGCTAGCTCGGGGGCAAACACCATATATTTT	CSASSGANTIYF
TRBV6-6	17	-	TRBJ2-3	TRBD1	TGTGCCAGCAGTTACCCAACGACAGGGCGTGTGGAAGATACGCAGTATTTT	CASSYPTTGRVEDTQYF
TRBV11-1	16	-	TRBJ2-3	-	TGTGCCAGCAGCCTACAAGGGGGGTCTACCACAGATACGCAGTATTTT	CASSLQGGSTTDTQYF
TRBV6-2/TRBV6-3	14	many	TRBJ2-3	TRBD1	TGTGCCAGCAAGGGGGCGGAAGACACAGATACGCAGTATTTT	CASKGAEDTDTQYF
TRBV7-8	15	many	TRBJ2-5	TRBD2	TGTGCCAGCAGCTCAAGGCGGGAGGGCCAAGAGACCCAGTACTTC	CASSSRREGQETQYF
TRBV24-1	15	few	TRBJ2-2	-	TGTGCCACCAGTCACTCCGGGAGACGAACCGGGGAGCTGTTTTTT	CATSHSGRRTGELFF
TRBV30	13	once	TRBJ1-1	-	TGTGCCTGGAGTCCTGACAGAAGGGATGAAGCTTTCTTT	CAWSPDRRDEAFF
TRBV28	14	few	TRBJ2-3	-	TGTGCCAGCAGTACTCCCGAGGGGAGGGGGACGCAGTATTTT	CASSTPEGRGTQYF
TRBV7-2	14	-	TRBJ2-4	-	TGTGCCAGCAGCTTGCCCGGACCACCAAACATTCAGTACTTC	CASSLPGPPNIQYF
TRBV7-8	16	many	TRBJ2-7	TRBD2	TGTGCCAGCAGCCTCGGACCGGGACTAGGGTCCTACGAGCAGTACTTC	CASSLGPGLGSYEQYF
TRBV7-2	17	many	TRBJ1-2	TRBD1	TGTGCCAGCAGCGTAGACTTGACAGGGGGCCTTAACTATGGCTACACCTTC	CASSVDLTGGLNYGYTF
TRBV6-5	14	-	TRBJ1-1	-	TGTGCCAGCGGGGTCGGGGCTATAAACACTGAAGCTTTCTTT	CASGVGAINTEAFF
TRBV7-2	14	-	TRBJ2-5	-	TGTGCCAGCAGCATAGCGCTAGCCCAAGAGACCCAGTACTTC	CASSIALAQETQYF
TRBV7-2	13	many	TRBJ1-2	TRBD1	TGTGCCAGCAGCCCAACAGGGGCGCTTGGCTACACCTTC	CASSPTGALGYTF
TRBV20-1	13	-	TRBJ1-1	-	TGCAGTGCTCACGGACAAACAAACACTGAAGCTTTCTTT	CSAHGQTNTEAFF
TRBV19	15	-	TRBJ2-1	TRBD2	TGTGCCAGTAGTTTTAGCGGGACAAGGGAGAATGAGCAGTTCTTC	CASSFSGTRENEQFF
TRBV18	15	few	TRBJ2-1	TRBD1	TGTGCCAGCTCACCACGGGACAGGGTAAAAAATGAGCAGTTCTTC	CASSPRDRVKNEQFF
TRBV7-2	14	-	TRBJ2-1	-	TGTGCCAGCAGCTTATCGACTAGGGGAAATGAGCAGTTCTTC	CASSLSTRGNEQFF